Listed here are 11 T cell receptor beta chains from one sample, sequenced in a study of identical twins (dated by TCRdb to about 2016). Library generation was performed with 5' RACE. TCRdb lists the instrument as Illumina HiSeq 2000. TCRdb reanalyzed the raw reads on its own, using fastp at Q25 for trimming and MiXCR for clone calling, and kept in-frame beta chains. Every distinct CDR3 protein forms one entry, paired with its most common genes and DNA. The sample data list about 240,000 distinct CDR3 sequences, and about 10% of these were observed just once. The top ten clonotypes cover about 9% of the sample. Material for sequencing was memory T cells sorted from blood. Read against the paper, the sample's cell subset or site label means: CD45RO+ enriched T cells. These receptors came from a man aged 45-65 years in good health.

The chain is built from TRBV5-1 and TRBJ2-2, with 9 bases fitting TRBD1. Germline loops: CDR1 SGHRS, CDR2 YFSETQ. The CDR3 sequence is 16 residues long. Losses at the gene ends were 1 base for V and 4 bases for J; bases not matched to a gene: 5. In nucleotides, the CDR3 is TGCGCCAGCAGCTTGTCACAGGGGGCGGCCACCGGGGAGCTGTTTTTT. Amino acids: CASSLSQGAATGELFF.

This clonotype was seen once. The chain joins TRBV30 to TRBJ2-6, with 7 bases fitting TRBD1. The ends lost 8 bases at V and 1 base at J; junction bases unmatched: 14. The CDR3 sequence is 17 residues long. Germline CDR1 and CDR2: GTSNPN and SVGIG (reference sequence). As DNA, the CDR3 is TGTGCCCGCCGGACAGGCCAGACTCGGTCTGGGGCCAACGTCCTGACTTTC. Translating it yields CARRTGQTRSGANVLTF.

This clonotype was observed a handful of times. The chain is built from TRBV5-1 and TRBJ1-4; maybe TRBD1 (6 bases). This CDR3 spans 15 amino acids. V shed 0 bases and J shed 6 bases, with 12 bases lying between them. The germline V gene encodes CDR1 SGHRS and CDR2 YFSETQ. The DNA of the CDR3 is TGCGCCAGCAGCTTGGGGCAGGGGTTGGATGAAAAACTGTTTTTT. Translating it yields CASSLGQGLDEKLFF. The variable domain in full, completed from reference TRBV5-1 and TRBJ1-4, reads KAGVTQTPRYLIKTRGQQVTLSCSPISGHRSVSWYQQTPGQGLQFLFEYFSETQRNKGNFPGRFSGRQFSNSRSEMNVSTLELGDSALYLCASSLGQGLDEKLFFGSGTQLSVL.

This clonotype came up a few times. The DNA of the CDR3 is TGCGCCAGCAGCTTGGATACCGAATACGAGCAGTACTTC. Protein product: CASSLDTEYEQYF. The chain couples TRBV5-1 to TRBJ2-7; D remains ambiguous. Deletions cut 0 bases from V and 4 bases from J, with 8 bases between. The CDR3 runs 13 residues. CDR1 is SGHRS, CDR2 YFSETQ, per germline.

This clonotype came up a few times. The V and J genes are TRBV4-2 and TRBJ2-1; D is possibly TRBD1 or TRBD2 (5 bases each). V shed 0 bases and J shed 9 bases, with 9 bases lying between them. There are 13 residues in the CDR3. Per the germline V gene, CDR1 is LGHNA and CDR2 is YNFKEQ. The CDR3 here is CASSQDAGAEQFF. CDR3 coding DNA: TGTGCCAGCAGCCAAGATGCCGGGGCTGAGCAGTTCTTC.

The CDR3, as DNA: TGTGCCAGCAGGGTTGGGGGGGCCTACAATGAGCAGTTCTTC. Translation gives CASRVGGAYNEQFF. J is TRBJ2-1 and V is TRBV5-5; 7 nucleotides align to TRBD2. CDR3 length: 14 residues. With 5 bases clipped from V and 2 bases from J, the junction kept 4 bases outside the gene matches. Germline CDR1 SGHKS, CDR2 YYEKEE (reference sequence).

This clonotype was counted a few times. The chain links TRBV12-3 or TRBV12-4 to TRBJ1-6; TRBD1 matches at 7 bases. Trimming took 5 bases from V and 8 from J; bases not matched to a gene: 6. The CDR3 runs to 14 residues. In DNA form, the CDR3 reads TGTGCCAGCAGTAATCAGGGGGTTTATTCACCCCTCCACTTT. The encoded protein is CASSNQGVYSPLHF.

This clonotype was counted ten times or more. The chain joins TRBV29-1 to TRBJ1-1; TRBD1 aligns across 7 bases. Germline-derived CDR1 and CDR2 are SQVTM and ANQGSEA. V dropped 3 bases and J dropped 4; count of bases not matched to a gene: 2. This CDR3 is built from 12 residues. The CDR3 DNA reads as TGCAGCGTTGAGCAGGGGGTCACTGAAGCTTTCTTT. Protein: CSVEQGVTEAFF.

This clonotype was seen only a few times. For the CDR3, the DNA is TGTGCCATCAGTGAGTCGACTAGCGGGATGATCACCGGGGAGCTGTTTTTT. It translates to CAISESTSGMITGELFF. The chain employs TRBV10-3 and TRBJ2-2; 11 bases line up with TRBD2. CDR1 ENHRY and CDR2 SYGVKD come from the germline V gene. The CDR3 covers 17 residues. Trimming removed 0 bases from V and 4 bases from J; junction bases left unmatched: 4.

The chain combines TRBV20-1 with TRBJ1-4; a possible D gene is TRBD1 (5 bases). Germline assignment: CDR1 DFQATT and CDR2 SNEGSKA (reference sequence). V dropped 3 bases and J dropped 8 bases, with 13 bases sitting between them. This CDR3 comprises 13 residues. The CDR3 region has the DNA TGCAGTGCTAGTTCCGACAGTGTCGAAAAACTGTTTTTT. It translates to CSASSDSVEKLFF.

The rearrangement joins TRBV5-1 to TRBJ2-1; D remains ambiguous. The length of the CDR3 is 14 residues. Germline V gene data show CDR1 as SGHRS and CDR2 as YFSETQ. Deletions cut 3 bases from V and 6 bases from J, with 13 bases between. The CDR3 sequence: CASSSEWVTNEQFF. The CDR3 DNA follows: TGCGCCAGCAGCTCTGAGTGGGTAACCAATGAGCAGTTCTTC.